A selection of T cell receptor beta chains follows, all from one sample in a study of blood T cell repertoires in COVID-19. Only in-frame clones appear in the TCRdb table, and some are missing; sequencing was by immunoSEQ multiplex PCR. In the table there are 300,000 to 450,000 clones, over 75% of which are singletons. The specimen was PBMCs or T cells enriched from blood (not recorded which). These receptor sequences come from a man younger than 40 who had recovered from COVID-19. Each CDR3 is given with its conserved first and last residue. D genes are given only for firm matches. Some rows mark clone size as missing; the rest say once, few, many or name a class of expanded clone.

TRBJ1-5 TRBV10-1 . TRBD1 CASNRQGPDQPQHF TGCGCCAGCAACCGACAGGGGCCGGATCAGCCCCAGCATTTT
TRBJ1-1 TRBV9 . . CASSVGGSGTEAFF TGTGCCAGCAGCGTAGGAGGCTCGGGGACTGAAGCTTTCTTT
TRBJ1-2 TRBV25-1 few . CASSDAGPLGYGYTF TGTGCCAGCAGTGACGCAGGGCCCCTCGGCTATGGCTACACCTTC
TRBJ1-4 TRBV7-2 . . CASSPQPTGEKLFF TGTGCCAGCAGCCCCCAACCCACGGGTGAAAAACTGTTTTTT
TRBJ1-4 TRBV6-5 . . CATNAGEKLFF TGTGCCACCAATGCCGGTGAAAAACTGTTTTTT
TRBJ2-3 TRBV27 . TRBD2 CASRPGLAVKDTQYF TGTGCCAGCCGGCCAGGACTAGCGGTGAAAGATACGCAGTATTTT
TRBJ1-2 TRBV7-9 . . CASSYTRGYTF TGTGCCAGCAGTTATACTCGTGGCTACACCTTC
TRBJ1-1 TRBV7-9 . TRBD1 CASSPGTANTEAFF TGTGCCAGCAGCCCCGGGACAGCGAACACTGAAGCTTTCTTT
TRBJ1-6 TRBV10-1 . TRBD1 CATRVRDIRDRGSSYNSPLHF TGCGCCACCAGGGTAAGGGATATCCGGGACAGGGGGAGCTCCTATAATTCACCCCTCCACTTT
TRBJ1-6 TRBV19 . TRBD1 CASSMLDRQYSPLHF TGTGCCAGTAGTATGCTGGACAGGCAATATTCACCCCTCCACTTT
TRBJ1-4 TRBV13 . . CASSFWQNEKLFF TGTGCCAGCAGCTTTTGGCAAAATGAAAAACTGTTTTTT
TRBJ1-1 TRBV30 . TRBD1 CAWMDRVDTEAFF TGTGCCTGGATGGACAGGGTAGACACTGAAGCTTTCTTT
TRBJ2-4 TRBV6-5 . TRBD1 CASSPDREKNIQYF TGTGCCAGCAGTCCCGACAGGGAGAAAAACATTCAGTACTTC
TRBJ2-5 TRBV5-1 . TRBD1 CASGTGVGGETQYF TGCGCCAGTGGGACAGGGGTCGGAGGAGAGACCCAGTACTTC
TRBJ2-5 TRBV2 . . CASSEERAGTQYF TGTGCCAGCAGTGAAGAGAGGGCGGGGACCCAGTACTTC